A selection of T cell receptor beta chains follows, all from one sample in a study of OX40 agonist ivuxolimab in advanced cancers. The method was immunoSEQ multiplex PCR; TCRdb's version includes in-frame clones alone and lacks a portion of them. The table records 50,000 to 85,000 clones, 85% of them present only once. Material: CD4+ or CD8+ T cells sorted from blood, obtained in a trial of the OX40 agonist ivuxolimab. The receptors come from an adult with an advanced solid tumor such as melanoma, head and neck, liver or kidney cancer. The CDR3 runs from the conserved cysteine through the conserved F or W. A D gene is named only where the DNA matches it firmly. Clone size, where shown, is once, few, many, or a class for clones that have expanded.

V: TRBV29-1; D: .; size: .; length: 14; J: TRBJ2-2; CDR3: CSAGSYPNTGELFF; DNA: TGCAGCGCCGGTTCGTATCCCAACACCGGGGAGCTGTTTTTT
V: TRBV9; D: TRBD2; size: .; length: 17; J: TRBJ2-3; CDR3: CASSVAGLAGVKDTQYF; DNA: TGTGCCAGCAGCGTAGCTGGGCTAGCGGGAGTGAAAGATACGCAGTATTTT
V: TRBV4-2; D: TRBD2; size: .; length: 16; J: TRBJ2-1; CDR3: CASSQDGQRGAIKQFF; DNA: TGTGCCAGCAGCCAAGATGGCCAGCGGGGGGCCATAAAGCAGTTCTTC
V: TRBV14; D: TRBD1; size: .; length: 16; J: TRBJ2-7; CDR3: CASSPSTGGLWNEQYF; DNA: TGTGCCAGCAGCCCCAGTACAGGGGGCTTGTGGAACGAGCAGTACTTC
V: TRBV18; D: .; size: .; length: 15; J: TRBJ2-2; CDR3: CASSPWEPNTGELFF; DNA: TGTGCCAGCTCACCATGGGAACCGAACACCGGGGAGCTGTTTTTT
V: TRBV19; D: TRBD1; size: .; length: 15; J: TRBJ2-1; CDR3: CASSGYRGSRNEQFF; DNA: TGTGCCAGTAGTGGGTACAGGGGGTCTCGCAATGAGCAGTTCTTC
V: TRBV11-3; D: TRBD2; size: .; length: 16; J: TRBJ2-5; CDR3: CASSPGTSGLQETQYF; DNA: TGTGCCAGCAGCCCAGGGACTAGCGGGCTTCAAGAGACCCAGTACTTC
V: TRBV27; D: .; size: .; length: 16; J: TRBJ1-2; CDR3: CASSSSRVLFNYGYTF; DNA: TGTGCCAGCAGTTCCTCCCGCGTGCTTTTTAACTATGGCTACACCTTC
V: TRBV5-4; D: .; size: .; length: 16; J: TRBJ2-6; CDR3: CASSSGRGSGANVLTF; DNA: TGTGCCAGCAGCTCCGGGCGGGGCTCTGGGGCCAACGTCCTGACTTTC
V: TRBV5-5; D: .; size: .; length: 14; J: TRBJ1-2; CDR3: CASRLELSSEGYTF; DNA: TGTGCCAGCCGACTTGAATTATCGAGTGAAGGCTACACCTTC
V: TRBV7-8; D: .; size: .; length: 16; J: TRBJ1-5; CDR3: CASSWQGLYSNQPQHF; DNA: TGTGCCAGCAGCTGGCAGGGCCTCTATAGCAATCAGCCCCAGCATTTT
V: TRBV6-1; D: .; size: .; length: 15; J: TRBJ1-2; CDR3: CASQNSGQVNYGYTF; DNA: TGTGCCAGTCAAAATTCAGGCCAGGTCAACTATGGCTACACCTTC
V: TRBV14; D: TRBD2; size: .; length: 16; J: TRBJ2-2; CDR3: CASSQRAGGNTGELFF; DNA: TGTGCCAGCAGCCAAAGAGCGGGGGGGAACACCGGGGAGCTGTTTTTT
V: TRBV18; D: TRBD1; size: .; length: 15; J: TRBJ2-7; CDR3: CASSPAGTGSEEQYF; DNA: TGTGCCAGCTCACCGGCCGGGACAGGGTCTGAAGAGCAGTACTTC
V: TRBV5-6; D: TRBD1; size: .; length: 16; J: TRBJ1-5; CDR3: CASSAGTGTSNQPQHF; DNA: TGTGCCAGCAGCGCCGGGACAGGGACCAGCAATCAGCCCCAGCATTTT
V: TRBV4-3; D: .; size: .; length: 14; J: TRBJ2-7; CDR3: CASSVQRGVYEQYF; DNA: TGCGCCAGCAGCGTACAGAGGGGAGTCTACGAGCAGTACTTC
V: TRBV20-1; D: .; size: .; length: 11; J: TRBJ2-5; CDR3: CSAGSPETQYF; DNA: TGCAGTGCTGGGAGTCCAGAGACCCAGTACTTC
V: TRBV18; D: .; size: .; length: 14; J: TRBJ2-3; CDR3: CASSPPEGGDTQYF; DNA: TGTGCCAGCTCACCCCCGGAGGGGGGAGATACGCAGTATTTT
V: TRBV14; D: .; size: .; length: 16; J: TRBJ2-1; CDR3: CASSRSGTWSYNEQFF; DNA: TGTGCCAGCAGCCGCTCCGGGACCTGGTCATACAATGAGCAGTTCTTC
V: TRBV10-1; D: .; size: .; length: 12; J: TRBJ1-1; CDR3: CASPPAGTEAFF; DNA: TGCGCCAGCCCCCCCGCGGGCACTGAAGCTTTCTTT
V: TRBV5-6; D: .; size: .; length: 14; J: TRBJ1-2; CDR3: CASSNPGHLYGYTF; DNA: TGTGCCAGCAGCAACCCGGGACACCTCTATGGCTACACCTTC
V: TRBV6-1; D: .; size: .; length: 15; J: TRBJ1-2; CDR3: CASTSTPKGIYGYTF; DNA: TGTGCCAGCACGTCAACGCCCAAAGGGATTTATGGCTACACCTTC
V: TRBV5-1; D: TRBD2; size: .; length: 14; J: TRBJ2-2; CDR3: CASTFLAGTGELFF; DNA: TGCGCCAGCACTTTCTTAGCGGGCACCGGGGAGCTGTTTTTT
V: TRBV5-6; D: .; size: .; length: 15; J: TRBJ2-1; CDR3: CASSLVGSGNNEQFF; DNA: TGTGCCAGCAGCTTGGTGGGGTCTGGAAACAATGAGCAGTTCTTC
V: TRBV5-1; D: .; size: .; length: 14; J: TRBJ2-7; CDR3: CASSAFVGAYEQYF; DNA: TGCGCCAGCAGCGCGTTTGTGGGGGCCTACGAGCAGTACTTC
V: TRBV7-3; D: .; size: .; length: 14; J: TRBJ1-1; CDR3: CASSQGQLGTEAFF; DNA: TGTGCCAGCAGCCAAGGACAGTTGGGCACTGAAGCTTTCTTT
V: TRBV7-6; D: .; size: .; length: 15; J: TRBJ1-5; CDR3: CASSLGAVSNQPQHF; DNA: TGTGCCAGCAGCTTAGGCGCGGTCAGCAATCAGCCCCAGCATTTT
V: TRBV7-2; D: TRBD2; size: .; length: 15; J: TRBJ2-1; CDR3: CASSLGLAGTNEQFF; DNA: TGTGCCAGCAGCCTGGGACTAGCGGGAACCAATGAGCAGTTCTTC
V: TRBV6-5; D: TRBD1; size: .; length: 16; J: TRBJ1-5; CDR3: CASSYQGGYSNQPQHF; DNA: TGTGCCAGCAGTTATCAGGGGGGGTATAGCAATCAGCCCCAGCATTTT
V: TRBV5-1; D: .; size: .; length: 14; J: TRBJ2-1; CDR3: CASSLGDDHNEQFF; DNA: TGCGCCAGCAGCTTGGGGGACGACCACAATGAGCAGTTCTTC
V: TRBV10-2; D: .; size: .; length: 13; J: TRBJ1-1; CDR3: CASSDRTVSEAFF; DNA: TGCGCCAGCAGTGATAGGACAGTCTCCGAAGCTTTCTTT
V: TRBV6-5; D: TRBD1; size: few; length: 15; J: TRBJ1-5; CDR3: CASSPGQGRSQPQHF; DNA: TGTGCCAGCAGCCCCGGACAGGGAAGGAGTCAGCCCCAGCATTTT
V: TRBV10-2; D: .; size: .; length: 13; J: TRBJ1-2; CDR3: CASTPPGGYGYTF; DNA: TGCGCCAGCACCCCCCCGGGCGGCTATGGCTACACCTTC
V: TRBV6-4; D: .; size: .; length: 13; J: TRBJ2-3; CDR3: CASSDSEARKQYF; DNA: TGTGCCAGCAGTGACTCGGAGGCAAGGAAGCAGTATTTT
V: TRBV9; D: TRBD2; size: few; length: 17; J: TRBJ2-2; CDR3: CASSFSGGTANTGELFF; DNA: TGTGCCAGCAGTTTTAGCGGGGGGACAGCTAATACCGGGGAGCTGTTTTTT
V: TRBV5-1; D: .; size: .; length: 14; J: TRBJ1-1; CDR3: CASSLRRARAEAFF; DNA: TGCGCCAGCAGCTTGCGGAGGGCGCGTGCTGAAGCTTTCTTT
V: TRBV7-9; D: TRBD1; size: once; length: 14; J: TRBJ1-1; CDR3: CASSLTQGAERAFF; DNA: TGTGCCAGCAGCTTGACACAGGGGGCGGAAAGAGCTTTCTTT
V: TRBV27; D: .; size: few; length: 9; J: TRBJ1-1; CDR3: CASKAEAFF; DNA: TGTGCCAGCAAGGCTGAAGCTTTCTTT
V: TRBV2; D: .; size: .; length: 12; J: TRBJ1-2; CDR3: CASSIEANGYTF; DNA: TGTGCCAGCAGTATAGAGGCCAACGGCTACACCTTC
V: TRBV5-4; D: .; size: .; length: 12; J: TRBJ2-7; CDR3: CASSPRGYEQYF; DNA: TGTGCCAGCAGCCCCCGGGGGTACGAGCAGTACTTC